The clone carrying this T cell receptor (beta chain) was found once. This entry is derived from a study of T cell changes during pregnancy in multiple sclerosis. Germline CDR1 MNHNS, CDR2 SASEGT. The V and J ends lost 6 bases and 5 bases respectively, with 19 bases between them. The CDR3 spans 15 residues. Repertoires were generated with immunoSEQ multiplex PCR, while TCRdb's copy carries only in-frame clones and drops some. Here the sample spans some 63,000 clones, roughly 91% being singletons. This specimen consisted of peripheral blood, obtained before pregnancy. The TCR was taken from a female donor with multiple sclerosis, enrolled in a pregnancy study. This chain links TRBV6-1 with TRBJ1-2; D remains unclear. The CDR3 bases are TGTGCCAGCAGCACGAGGACTCCCCGGAATTATGGCTACACCTTC. It is translated as CASSTRTPRNYGYTF.